This T cell receptor beta chain was profiled in a study of blood T cell repertoires in COVID-19. Across the whole study: The United States, Italy and Spain provided the acute and convalescent COVID-19 samples.

Germline CDR1 is LNHDA and CDR2 is SQIVND (reference sequence). The CDR3 runs 14 residues. The ends were cut back, 3 bases at V and 4 bases at J, with 10 bases in the middle. Authors' analysis steps: Researchers report that nucleated cell counts were estimated from reference gene primer amplification. Clones were read by immunoSEQ multiplex PCR, and TCRdb kept only the in-frame ones, dropping some. V and J calls and clone size are copied from that table; D and trimming were computed from the DNA. There are some 50,000 clones in the sample; around 83% occur only once, and roughly 6% lies in the top ten.

Sequencing input: peripheral blood. The V gene is TRBV19, the J gene TRBJ1-5, with a tentative D call TRBD1 (5 bases). This receptor was obtained from a woman at least 80 years old with acute or convalescent COVID-19. The CDR3 reads CASSMGRQNQPQHF. The CDR3 DNA sequence: TGTGCCAGTAGTATGGGGCGGCAGAATCAGCCCCAGCATTTT.